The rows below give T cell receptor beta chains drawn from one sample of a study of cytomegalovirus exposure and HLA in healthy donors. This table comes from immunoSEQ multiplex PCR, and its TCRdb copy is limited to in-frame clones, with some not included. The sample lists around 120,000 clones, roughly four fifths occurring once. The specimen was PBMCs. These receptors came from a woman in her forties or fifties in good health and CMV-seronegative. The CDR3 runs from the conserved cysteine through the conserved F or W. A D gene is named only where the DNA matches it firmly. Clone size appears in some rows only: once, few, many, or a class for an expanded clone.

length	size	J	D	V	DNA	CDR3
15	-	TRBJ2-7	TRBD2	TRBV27	TGTGCCAGCAGTTTAGGGAGCGGGGCATCCTACGAGCAGTACTTC	CASSLGSGASYEQYF
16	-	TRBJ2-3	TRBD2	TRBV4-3	TGCGCCAGCAGCCAGCTAGCGGGTGCTAGCACAGATACGCAGTATTTT	CASSQLAGASTDTQYF
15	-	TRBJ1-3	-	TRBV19	TGTGCCAGTAGTAGAGGACAGAGCTCTGGAAACACCATATATTTT	CASSRGQSSGNTIYF
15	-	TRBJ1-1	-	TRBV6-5	TGTGCCAGCAGTCCCCCGGCACCACCTGCGGGTGAAGCTTTCTTT	CASSPPAPPAGEAFF
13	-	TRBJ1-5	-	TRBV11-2	TGTGCCAGCAGCCCCGCGGCAGGGTCCCCCCAGCATTTT	CASSPAAGSPQHF
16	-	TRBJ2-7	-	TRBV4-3	TGCGCCAGCAGCCAAGATCTGACAGGAGTACCCTACGAGCAGTACTTC	CASSQDLTGVPYEQYF
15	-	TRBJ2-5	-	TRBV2	TGTGCCAGCAGGGGCGGAGCGCCAAGGGGGGAGACCCAGTACTTC	CASRGGAPRGETQYF
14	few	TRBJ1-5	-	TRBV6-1	TGTGCCAGCAGTGGTCGCACTAGGAATCAGCCCCAGCATTTT	CASSGRTRNQPQHF
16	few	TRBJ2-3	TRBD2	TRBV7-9	TGTGCCAGCAGCCCCGGACTAGCGGGAGTGTTAGATACGCAGTATTTT	CASSPGLAGVLDTQYF
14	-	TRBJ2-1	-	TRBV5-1	TGCGCCAGCCTTAGGGACAACGCCTACAATGAGCAGTTCTTC	CASLRDNAYNEQFF
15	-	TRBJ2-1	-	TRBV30	TGTGCCTGGAGTGTACTAGTAAATGCCTACAATGAGCAGTTCTTC	CAWSVLVNAYNEQFF
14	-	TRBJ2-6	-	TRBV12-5	TGTGCTAGTGGCTCTAGCTCTGGGGCCAACGTCCTGACTTTC	CASGSSSGANVLTF
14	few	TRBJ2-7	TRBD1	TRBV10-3	TGTGCCATCAGGCAGACGGGACAGGGTAACGAGCAGTACTTC	CAIRQTGQGNEQYF
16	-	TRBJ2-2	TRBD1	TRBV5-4	TGTGCCAGCAGCTTGGGGCCGGGACAGGACACCGGGGAGCTGTTTTTT	CASSLGPGQDTGELFF
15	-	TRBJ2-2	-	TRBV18	TGTGCCAGCTCACCTAGCGGACCGAACACCGGGGAGCTGTTTTTT	CASSPSGPNTGELFF
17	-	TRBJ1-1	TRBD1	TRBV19	TGTGCCAGTAGTTTGACAGGGGGCGGGGGACGGAACACTGAAGCTTTCTTT	CASSLTGGGGRNTEAFF
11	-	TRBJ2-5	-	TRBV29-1	TGCAGCGTTGTCAATTTGGAGACCCAGTACTTC	CSVVNLETQYF
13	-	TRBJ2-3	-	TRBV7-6	TGTGCCAGCAGCTTACTTTCGGCAGATACGCAGTATTTT	CASSLLSADTQYF
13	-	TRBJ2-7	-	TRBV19	TGTGCCAGTAGGAGACAGGGACTAGACGAGCAGTACTTC	CASRRQGLDEQYF
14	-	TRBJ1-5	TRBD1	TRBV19	TGTGCCAGTAGTACCGGGACAGCCCAAGGGCCCCAGCATTTT	CASSTGTAQGPQHF
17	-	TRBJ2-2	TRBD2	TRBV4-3	TGCGCCAGCAGCCAAGGCCGACTAGCGGGATACACCGGGGAGCTGTTTTTT	CASSQGRLAGYTGELFF
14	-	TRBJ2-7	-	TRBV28	TGTGCCAGCAGTTTAGGGTCGTCCGGGGACGAGCAGTACTTC	CASSLGSSGDEQYF
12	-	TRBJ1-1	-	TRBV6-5	TGTGCCAGCAGTACAGGACCCACTGAAGCTTTCTTT	CASSTGPTEAFF
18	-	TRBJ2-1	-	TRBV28	TGTGCCAGCAGTTTAGTGGGCCGGTACGGGGGAGATCTCAATGAGCAGTTCTTC	CASSLVGRYGGDLNEQFF
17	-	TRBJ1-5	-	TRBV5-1	TGCGCCAGCAGCTTGGCTTCCAGGGGCAATAGCAATCAGCCCCAGCATTTT	CASSLASRGNSNQPQHF
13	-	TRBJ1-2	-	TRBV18	TGTGCCAGCTCCCTCGCCAGGGACTATGGCTACACCTTC	CASSLARDYGYTF
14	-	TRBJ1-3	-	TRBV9	TGTGCCAGCAGCCTCACACAGCTCGGAAACACCATATATTTT	CASSLTQLGNTIYF
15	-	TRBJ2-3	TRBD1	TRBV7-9	TGTGCCAGCAGCCGACAGGGGACAAGCACAGATACGCAGTATTTT	CASSRQGTSTDTQYF
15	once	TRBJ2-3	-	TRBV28	TGTGCCAGCAGCGTCCAAGGACAAGGAGCAGATACGCAGTATTTT	CASSVQGQGADTQYF
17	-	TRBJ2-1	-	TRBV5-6	TGTGCCAGCAGCTTGAGATTTAGCGGTTCCTCCTACAATGAGCAGTTCTTC	CASSLRFSGSSYNEQFF
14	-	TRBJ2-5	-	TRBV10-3	TGTGCCATCAGTGAGTCCTCCTACCAAGAGACCCAGTACTTC	CAISESSYQETQYF
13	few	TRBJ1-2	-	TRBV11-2	TGTGCCAGCAGCACCGGCTCAGGGGATCGCTACACCTTC	CASSTGSGDRYTF
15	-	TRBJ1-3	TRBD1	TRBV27	TGTGCCAGCGGGACAGGGGGTCGAAGAGGAAACACCATATATTTT	CASGTGGRRGNTIYF
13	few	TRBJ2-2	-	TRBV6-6	TGTGCCAGCAGTCACGGGGACACCGGGGAGCTGTTTTTT	CASSHGDTGELFF
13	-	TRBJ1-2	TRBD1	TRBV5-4	TGTGCCAGCAGCCCGGGACAGAACTATGGCTACACCTTC	CASSPGQNYGYTF
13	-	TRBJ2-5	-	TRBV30	TGTGCCTGGAGTCCCGCGTCAGGGGAGACCCAGTACTTC	CAWSPASGETQYF
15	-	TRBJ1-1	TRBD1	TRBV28	TGTGCCAGCAGTCTTCCAGGGGGCTTGAACACTGAAGCTTTCTTT	CASSLPGGLNTEAFF
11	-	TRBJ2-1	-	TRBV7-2	TGTGCCAGCAGCTTGGGGCACGAGCTGCTCTTC	CASSLGHELLF
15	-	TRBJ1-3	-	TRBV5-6	TGTGCCAGCAGCACGCTGCAGGGGAAAGGAAACACCATATATTTT	CASSTLQGKGNTIYF
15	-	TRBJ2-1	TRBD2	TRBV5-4	TGTGCCAGCAGCTTGGGAGGACTAGCTCGCAATGAGCAGTTCTTC	CASSLGGLARNEQFF
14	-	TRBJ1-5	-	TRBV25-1	TGTGCCAGCAGTGAGAGGTATGGCAATCAGCCCCAGCATTTT	CASSERYGNQPQHF
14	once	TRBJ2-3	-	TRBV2	TGTGCCAGCAGTGAAGACAGGAGCACAGATACGCAGTATTTT	CASSEDRSTDTQYF
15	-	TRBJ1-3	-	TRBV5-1	TGCGCCAGCAGCGTGACAGCAGTCTCTGGAAACACCATATATTTT	CASSVTAVSGNTIYF
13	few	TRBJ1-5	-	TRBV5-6	TGTGCCAGCAGCTTGCAGGGCTATCAGCCCCAGCATTTT	CASSLQGYQPQHF
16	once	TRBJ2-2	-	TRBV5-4	TGTGCCAGCAGCGCCGGAATAGAGCGGGACACCGGGGAGCTGTTTTTT	CASSAGIERDTGELFF
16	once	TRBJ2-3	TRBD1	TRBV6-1	TGTGCCAGCAGTGGGAGGACAGGACCTAGCACAGATACGCAGTATTTT	CASSGRTGPSTDTQYF
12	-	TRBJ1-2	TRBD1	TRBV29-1	TGCAGCGTTACAGGGGCTAACTATGGCTACACCTTC	CSVTGANYGYTF
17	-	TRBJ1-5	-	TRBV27	TGTGCCAGCAGTCCGAACCAGGGGCTTCCGGGCAATCAGCCCCAGCATTTT	CASSPNQGLPGNQPQHF
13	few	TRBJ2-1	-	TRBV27	TGTGCCAGCACCTCTCGAGGATACAATGAGCAGTTCTTC	CASTSRGYNEQFF
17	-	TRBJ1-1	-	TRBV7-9	TGTGCCAGCAGCTTAGAAAATCCGGGGGCGGGGGGGACTGAAGCTTTCTTT	CASSLENPGAGGTEAFF
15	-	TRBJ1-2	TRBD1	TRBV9	TGTGCCAGCAGCCCTCGGACAGGGGGCGACTATGGCTACACCTTC	CASSPRTGGDYGYTF
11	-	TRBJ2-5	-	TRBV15	TGTGCCATTGCACTTCAAGAGACCCAGTACTTC	CAIALQETQYF
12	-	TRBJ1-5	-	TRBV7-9	TGTTCCAGCAGCCCGGGAAGGCAGGGGAAGCATTTT	CSSSPGRQGKHF
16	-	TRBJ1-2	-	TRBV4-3	TGCGCCAGCAGCCAAGATCCGCGAGGTTTGAACTATGGCTACACCTTC	CASSQDPRGLNYGYTF
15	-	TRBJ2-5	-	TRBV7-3	TGTGCCAGCAGCCTCACCGGGAGCTCCCAAGAGACCCAGTACTTC	CASSLTGSSQETQYF
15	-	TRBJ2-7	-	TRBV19	TGTGCCAGTAGTATGAACCCCACCCCGGCCTACGAGCAGTACTTC	CASSMNPTPAYEQYF
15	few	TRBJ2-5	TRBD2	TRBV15	TGTGCCACCAGCCCGACTAGCGGAGGCCAAGAGACCCAGTACTTC	CATSPTSGGQETQYF
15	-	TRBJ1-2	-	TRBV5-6	TGTGCCAGCAGCTTGGTGCTAGTAGCTAACTATGGCTACACCTTC	CASSLVLVANYGYTF
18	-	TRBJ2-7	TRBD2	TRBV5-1	TGCGCCAGCAGCTTGGGTCTGACTAGCGGGAGTTTTCCCTACGAGCAGTACTTC	CASSLGLTSGSFPYEQYF
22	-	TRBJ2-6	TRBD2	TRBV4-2	TGTGCCAGCAGCCAAGAGGGATCGGCTAGCGGGTTAATCCAGGCCGGGGCCAACGTCCTGACTTTC	CASSQEGSASGLIQAGANVLTF